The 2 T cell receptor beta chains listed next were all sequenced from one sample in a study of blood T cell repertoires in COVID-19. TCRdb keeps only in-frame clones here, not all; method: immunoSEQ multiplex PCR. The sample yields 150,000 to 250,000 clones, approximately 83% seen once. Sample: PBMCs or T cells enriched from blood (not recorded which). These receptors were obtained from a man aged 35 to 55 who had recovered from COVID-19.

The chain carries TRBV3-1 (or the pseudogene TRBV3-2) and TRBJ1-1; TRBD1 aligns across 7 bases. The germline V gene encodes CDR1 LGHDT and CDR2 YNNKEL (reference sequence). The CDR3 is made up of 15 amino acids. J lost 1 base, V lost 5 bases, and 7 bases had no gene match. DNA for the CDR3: TGTGCCAGCAGCTACCGACAGGGTTCGAACACTGAAGCTTTCTTT. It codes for CASSYRQGSNTEAFF.

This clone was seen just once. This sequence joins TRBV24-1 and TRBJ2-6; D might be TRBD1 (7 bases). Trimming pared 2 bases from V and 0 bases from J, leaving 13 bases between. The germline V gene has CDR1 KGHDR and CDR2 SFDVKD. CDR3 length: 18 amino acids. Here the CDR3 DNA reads TGTGCCACCAGTGATTCCGGCAGGGGGGTCTCTGGGGCCAACGTCCTGACTTTC. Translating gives CATSDSGRGVSGANVLTF.